Shown below are 8 T cell receptor beta chains from a single sample sequenced in a study of graft-versus-host responses after intestinal transplantation. No antigen is known for these receptors. Sequencing used immunoSEQ multiplex PCR; TCRdb keeps in-frame clones, though not all of them. The sample has nearly 90,000 clones; roughly 87% are singletons. The material was unstimulated CD8+ T cells sorted from spleen or lymph node cells, obtained before intestinal transplant. The source is a human donor who received an intestinal transplant.

The chain links TRBV6-1 to TRBJ2-7, with 7 bases lining up with TRBD1. Germline V gives CDR1 MNHNS, CDR2 SASEGT. CDR3 size: 15 residues. The trim removed 6 bases at V and 5 bases at J, leaving 13 bases unmatched. The CDR3 loop is CASRLGTAVLNEQYF. The CDR3 nucleotides read TGTGCCAGCAGGCTGGGGACAGCAGTTTTGAACGAGCAGTACTTC.

Regarding this clone: An end of the junction differs from the germline gene, which may be a read error. The chain combines TRBV6-5 with TRBJ1-4, with D hard to call. The length of the CDR3 is 16 residues. Germline V gives CDR1 MNHEY, CDR2 SVGAGI. The CDR3 DNA reads TGTGCCAGCAGTTCCACGAGTCCCGAGGTGAATGGAAAACTGTTTTTT. It codes for CASSSTSPEVNGKLFF.

The chain links TRBV2 to TRBJ2-7; 9 bases fit TRBD2. The CDR3 runs 14 residues. V gave up 7 bases and J gave up 4 bases; unmatched junction bases: 8. Germline V gene lookup returns CDR1 SNHLY and CDR2 FYNNEI. The DNA for the CDR3 is TGTGCCAGCAAGTTGCGGGGGGGCGAGTACGAGCAGTACTTC. The encoded protein is CASKLRGGEYEQYF. Looking up the rest from reference TRBV2 and TRBJ2-7 gives the full variable domain: EPEVTQTPSHQVTQMGQEVILRCVPISNHLYFYWYRQILGQKVEFLVSFYNNEISEKSEIFDDQFSVERPDGSNFTLKIRSTKLEDSAMYFCASKLRGGEYEQYFGPGTRLTVT.

The chain uses TRBV30 and TRBJ2-1; TRBD2 matches 7 bases. The germline CDR1 and CDR2 sequences are GTSNPN and SVGIG (reference sequence). The V gene end was trimmed by 0 bases and the J gene end by 4 bases; junction bases not matched to a gene: 15. The length of the CDR3 is 18 residues. The CDR3 DNA reads as TGTGCCTGGAGTGTCAATTCCTCGTTTCTAGCGGAATACAATGAGCAGTTCTTC. Translating gives CAWSVNSSFLAEYNEQFF.

This chain uses TRBV7-2 with TRBJ1-2; 7 bases map to TRBD1. Germline assignment: CDR1 SGHTA and CDR2 FQGNSA. This CDR3 comprises 12 residues. Trimming removed 5 bases from V and 9 bases from J; junction bases left unmatched: 6. CDR3 coding DNA: TGTGCCAGCAGCCCGGACAGGAAGAGCTACACCTTC. It codes for CASSPDRKSYTF.

The V call is TRBV6-5, the J call TRBJ2-7; 7 nucleotides align to TRBD2. Losses at the gene ends were 0 bases for V and 2 bases for J; bases not matched to a gene: 4. CDR1 is MNHEY and CDR2 is SVGAGI in the germline V gene. This CDR3 spans 15 amino acids. The CDR3 sequence is CASSYSSSGPYEQYF. The CDR3 DNA sequence: TGTGCCAGCAGTTACTCGTCTAGCGGACCCTACGAGCAGTACTTC.

The V call is TRBV14, the J call TRBJ2-7, with D possibly TRBD2 on 7 matching bases. CDR3 length: 15 amino acids. From germline, CDR1 is SGHDN and CDR2 FVKESK. The germline V and J ends were trimmed by 4 bases and 2 bases, with 15 bases remaining between them. The CDR3 DNA sequence: TGTGCCAGCAGCCCTCTCGGGGGGCCCGCCTACGAGCAGTACTTC. It encodes CASSPLGGPAYEQYF.

The rearrangement uses TRBV11-2 and TRBJ2-7; tentatively, D is TRBD1 or TRBD2 (5 bases each). Trimming pared 5 bases from V and 2 bases from J, leaving 13 bases between. Germline CDR1 and CDR2: SGHAT and FQNNGV. CDR3 length: 14 amino acids. For the CDR3, the DNA is TGTGCCAGCAGCCCAGAGGGGTTCACCTACGAGCAGTACTTC. Its protein is CASSPEGFTYEQYF. Full variable domain (rest looked up from reference TRBV11-2 and TRBJ2-7): EAGVAQSPRYKIIEKRQSVAFWCNPISGHATLYWYQQILGQGPKLLIQFQNNGVVDDSQLPKDRFSAERLKGVDSTLKIQPAKLEDSAVYLCASSPEGFTYEQYFGPGTRLTVT.